A selection of T cell receptor beta chains follows, all from one sample in a study of cytomegalovirus exposure and HLA in healthy donors. Using immunoSEQ multiplex PCR, the repertoire was profiled, and TCRdb retains in-frame clones only, with some absent. The sample holds 150,000 to 200,000 clones, 79% seen once. Input material: PBMCs. The receptors stem from a young woman in good health and CMV-seropositive. Each CDR3 is given with its conserved first and last residue. Fields, in order: V gene, J gene, D gene, clone size, CDR3 protein, CDR3 DNA. The D gene is left open where the match is weak. Clone size appears in some rows only: once, few, many, or a class for an expanded clone.

TRBV19	TRBJ2-7	TRBD2	.	CASSRTSSSYEQYF	TGTGCCAGTAGTAGGACTAGCAGCTCCTACGAGCAGTACTTC
TRBV6-6	TRBJ1-4	TRBD1	.	CASSFRQGGAAEKLFF	TGTGCCAGCAGTTTTCGACAGGGTGGTGCAGCAGAAAAACTGTTTTTT
TRBV4-3	TRBJ1-2	TRBD1	.	CASSSHRGGGYTF	TGCGCCAGCAGCTCTCACAGGGGAGGTGGCTACACCTTC
TRBV29-1	TRBJ2-1	.	.	CSVVPTGPGQFF	TGCAGCGTGGTCCCGACAGGCCCGGGGCAGTTCTTC
TRBV5-1	TRBJ2-1	.	.	CASSGQGRGLALNEQFF	TGCGCCAGCAGCGGACAGGGGAGAGGACTAGCGCTAAATGAGCAGTTCTTC
TRBV7-7	TRBJ2-1	TRBD1	.	CASSRQGLNEQFF	TGTGCCAGCAGCCGACAGGGGCTGAATGAGCAGTTCTTC
TRBV15	TRBJ1-2	.	once	CATSRAGENYGYTF	TGTGCCACCAGCAGAGCAGGGGAGAACTATGGCTACACCTTC
TRBV11-2	TRBJ1-1	.	.	CASSLEGGATEAFF	TGTGCCAGCAGCTTAGAGGGGGGGGCCACTGAAGCTTTCTTT
TRBV7-2	TRBJ1-3	.	.	CASSLTLAKSQNTIYF	TGTGCCAGCAGCCTTACTCTCGCAAAAAGTCAAAACACCATATATTTT
TRBV5-1	TRBJ2-7	TRBD1	once	CASSRGQGTYEQYF	TGCGCCAGCAGCAGGGGACAGGGGACCTACGAGCAGTACTTC
TRBV7-9	TRBJ2-7	.	.	CASSLTTGHYEQYF	TGTGCCAGCAGCTTAACCACAGGCCACTACGAGCAGTACTTC
TRBV6-5	TRBJ2-2	.	.	CASNQEPGELFF	TGTGCCAGCAACCAAGAGCCTGGGGAGCTGTTTTTT
TRBV7-2	TRBJ2-5	TRBD2	.	CASTPHAAAGGEETQYF	TGTGCCAGCACCCCCCACGCCGCGGCGGGGGGGGAAGAGACCCAGTACTTC
TRBV5-1	TRBJ1-2	.	.	CASSMTANYGYTF	TGCGCCAGCAGCATGACTGCTAACTATGGCTACACCTTC
TRBV2	TRBJ2-7	.	.	CASTLGGGWNEQYF	TGTGCCAGCACCCTTGGGGGAGGATGGAACGAGCAGTACTTC
TRBV18	TRBJ2-7	.	.	CASSPSEDYEQYF	TGTGCCAGCTCACCGTCAGAGGATTACGAGCAGTACTTC
TRBV28	TRBJ2-1	TRBD1	.	CASSPDRGTLGNEQFF	TGTGCCAGCAGTCCCGACAGGGGAACCCTTGGCAATGAGCAGTTCTTC
TRBV19	TRBJ1-1	.	.	CASSIDPGLMNTEAFF	TGTGCCAGTAGTATAGATCCCGGACTGATGAACACTGAAGCTTTCTTT
TRBV4-2	TRBJ2-2	TRBD2	.	CASSFKGSSGGANGELFF	TGTGCCAGCAGCTTCAAGGGGTCTAGCGGGGGGGCAAACGGGGAGCTGTTTTTT
TRBV11-3	TRBJ2-3	TRBD2	.	CASSSGLAGHTDTQYF	TGTGCCAGCAGCTCAGGACTAGCGGGGCACACAGATACGCAGTATTTT
TRBV4-2	TRBJ2-5	TRBD1	.	CASSADRVKETQYF	TGTGCCAGCAGCGCGGACAGGGTTAAAGAGACCCAGTACTTC
TRBV5-6	TRBJ2-3	.	.	CASSSRRTAAGTQYF	TGTGCCAGCAGCTCCCGGCGGACAGCGGCGGGTACGCAGTATTTT
TRBV9	TRBJ2-2	.	.	CASSVLPRGGAMELFF	TGTGCCAGCAGCGTATTACCTCGAGGGGGGGCGATGGAGCTGTTTTTT
TRBV10-3	TRBJ2-2	TRBD2	.	CAISEGLAGRGTGELFF	TGTGCCATCAGTGAGGGTCTAGCGGGACGTGGGACCGGGGAGCTGTTTTTT
TRBV5-1	TRBJ1-2	TRBD1	few	CASSSLQGNYGYTF	TGCGCCAGCAGCTCGCTACAGGGGAACTATGGCTACACCTTC
TRBV4-3	TRBJ1-2	TRBD1	.	CASSQDWGTGYYGYTF	TGCGCCAGCAGCCAAGATTGGGGGACAGGATACTATGGCTACACCTTC
TRBV4-1	TRBJ1-2	.	.	CASSQADYGYTF	TGCGCCAGCAGCCAAGCCGACTATGGCTACACCTTC
TRBV5-1	TRBJ1-3	TRBD1	.	CASSLGTGLSGNTIYF	TGCGCCAGCAGCTTGGGGACAGGGCTCTCTGGAAACACCATATATTTT
TRBV4-1	TRBJ1-4	TRBD1	.	CASSQKGPGQGLEKLFF	TGCGCCAGCAGCCAAAAGGGTCCGGGACAGGGACTTGAAAAACTGTTTTTT
TRBV19	TRBJ2-7	TRBD1	.	CASRGDRDSYEQYF	TGTGCCAGTAGGGGGGACAGGGACTCCTACGAGCAGTACTTC
TRBV4-2	TRBJ2-1	.	.	CASSQGGTPYEQFF	TGTGCCAGCAGCCAAGGCGGGACTCCCTATGAGCAGTTCTTC
TRBV5-6	TRBJ1-1	TRBD1	.	CASSRETGWDTEAFF	TGTGCCAGCAGCCGGGAGACAGGGTGGGACACTGAAGCTTTCTTT
TRBV5-6	TRBJ2-5	.	.	CASSSDIQETQYF	TGTGCCAGCAGCTCGGACATTCAAGAGACCCAGTACTTC
TRBV6-1	TRBJ1-4	TRBD1	.	CASSAGDREEEKLFF	TGTGCCAGCAGTGCGGGGGACAGGGAGGAGGAAAAACTGTTTTTT
TRBV28	TRBJ1-2	.	.	CASTGQLANYGYTF	TGTGCCAGCACCGGACAGCTAGCTAACTATGGCTACACCTTC
TRBV7-9	TRBJ1-2	.	.	CASSLGQSVYGYTF	TGTGCCAGCAGCTTAGGACAGTCCGTATATGGCTACACCTTC
TRBV7-9	TRBJ1-5	.	.	CATDPIRSGDQPQHF	TGTGCCACCGACCCAATAAGATCGGGAGATCAGCCCCAGCATTTT
TRBV5-6	TRBJ2-1	TRBD2	few	CASSSGLAGDPYHNEQFF	TGTGCCAGCAGCTCGGGACTAGCGGGAGACCCTTACCACAATGAGCAGTTCTTC
TRBV11-3	TRBJ2-7	.	.	CASSLVGQTMITYEQYF	TGTGCCAGCAGCTTAGTAGGTCAGACAATGATTACCTACGAGCAGTACTTC
TRBV7-9	TRBJ2-5	TRBD2	.	CASTSGGETQYF	TGTGCCAGCACCTCCGGGGGGGAGACCCAGTACTTC
TRBV4-2	TRBJ2-5	TRBD1	few	CASSQDPGQGGETQYF	TGTGCCAGCAGCCAAGATCCCGGACAGGGGGGCGAGACCCAGTACTTC
TRBV19	TRBJ2-3	TRBD2	few	CASSRILAGVSPTDTQYF	TGTGCCAGTAGTCGGATACTAGCGGGAGTCAGCCCCACAGATACGCAGTATTTT
TRBV2	TRBJ2-1	TRBD1	.	CASSEGQGARNEQFF	TGTGCCAGCAGTGAAGGCCAGGGGGCGAGAAATGAGCAGTTCTTC